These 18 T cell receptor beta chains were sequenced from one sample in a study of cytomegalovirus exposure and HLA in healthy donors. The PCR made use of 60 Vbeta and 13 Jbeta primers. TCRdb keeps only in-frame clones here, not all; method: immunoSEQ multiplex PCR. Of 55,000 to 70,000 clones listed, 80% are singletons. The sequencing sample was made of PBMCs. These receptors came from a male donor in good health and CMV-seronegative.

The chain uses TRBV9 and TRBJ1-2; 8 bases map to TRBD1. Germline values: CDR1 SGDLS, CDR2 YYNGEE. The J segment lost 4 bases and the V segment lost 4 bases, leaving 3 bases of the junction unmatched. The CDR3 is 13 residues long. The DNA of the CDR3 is TGTGCCAGCAGCCACGGACAGGGCTATGGCTACACCTTC. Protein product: CASSHGQGYGYTF.

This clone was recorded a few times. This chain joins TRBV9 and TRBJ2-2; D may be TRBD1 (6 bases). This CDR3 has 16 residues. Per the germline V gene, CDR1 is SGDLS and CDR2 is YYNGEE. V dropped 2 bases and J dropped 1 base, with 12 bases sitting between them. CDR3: CASSVDSLRNTGELFF. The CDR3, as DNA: TGTGCCAGCAGCGTGGACAGCCTGAGGAACACCGGGGAGCTGTTTTTT.

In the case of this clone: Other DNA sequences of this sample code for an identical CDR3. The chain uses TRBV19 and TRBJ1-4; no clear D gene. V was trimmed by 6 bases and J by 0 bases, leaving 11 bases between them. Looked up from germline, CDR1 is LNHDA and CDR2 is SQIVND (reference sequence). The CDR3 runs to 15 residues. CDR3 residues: CASSPSGATNEKLFF. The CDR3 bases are TGTGCCAGTAGCCCTAGTGGTGCAACTAATGAAAAACTGTTTTTT.

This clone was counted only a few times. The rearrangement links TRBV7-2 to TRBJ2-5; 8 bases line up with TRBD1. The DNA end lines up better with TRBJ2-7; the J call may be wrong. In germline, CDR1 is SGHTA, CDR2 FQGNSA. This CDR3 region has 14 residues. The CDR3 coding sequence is TGTGCCAGCAGCTTAGACAGGGGGGACTACGAGCAGTACTTC. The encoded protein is CASSLDRGDYEQYF.

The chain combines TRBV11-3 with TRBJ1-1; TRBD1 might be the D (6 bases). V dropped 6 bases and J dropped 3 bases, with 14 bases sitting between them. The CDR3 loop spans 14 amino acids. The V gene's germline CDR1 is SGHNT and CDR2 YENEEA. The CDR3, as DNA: TGTGCCAGCAGTCAGAGGGGGGGAGACACTGAAGCTTTCTTT. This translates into CASSQRGGDTEAFF.

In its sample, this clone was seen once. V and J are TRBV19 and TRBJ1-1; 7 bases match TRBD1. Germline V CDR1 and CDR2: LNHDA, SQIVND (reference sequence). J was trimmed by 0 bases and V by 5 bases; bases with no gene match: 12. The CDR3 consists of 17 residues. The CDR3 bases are TGTGCCAGTAGTGCCTGGGAAGGACAGGCATTGAACACTGAAGCTTTCTTT. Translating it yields CASSAWEGQALNTEAFF.

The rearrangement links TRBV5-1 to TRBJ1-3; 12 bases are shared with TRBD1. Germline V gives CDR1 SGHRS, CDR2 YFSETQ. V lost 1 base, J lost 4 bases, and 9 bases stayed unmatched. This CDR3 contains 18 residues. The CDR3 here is CASSLSGTGGLSGNTIYF. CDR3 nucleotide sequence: TGCGCCAGCAGCTTGAGCGGGACAGGGGGCTTGAGCGGAAACACCATATATTTT.

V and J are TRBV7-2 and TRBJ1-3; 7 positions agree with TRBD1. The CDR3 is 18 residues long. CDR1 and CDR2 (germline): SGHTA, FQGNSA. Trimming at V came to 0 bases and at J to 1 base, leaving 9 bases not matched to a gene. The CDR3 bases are TGTGCCAGCAGCTTAGCGGACCCGGGACAGAAGTCTGGAAACACCATATATTTT. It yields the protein CASSLADPGQKSGNTIYF.

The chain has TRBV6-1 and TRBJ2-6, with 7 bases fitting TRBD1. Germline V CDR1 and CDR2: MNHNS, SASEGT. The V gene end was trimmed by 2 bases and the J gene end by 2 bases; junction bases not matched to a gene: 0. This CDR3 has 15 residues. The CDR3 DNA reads TGTGCCAGCAGTGAAACAGGGGCTGGGGCCAACGTCCTGACTTTC. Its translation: CASSETGAGANVLTF.

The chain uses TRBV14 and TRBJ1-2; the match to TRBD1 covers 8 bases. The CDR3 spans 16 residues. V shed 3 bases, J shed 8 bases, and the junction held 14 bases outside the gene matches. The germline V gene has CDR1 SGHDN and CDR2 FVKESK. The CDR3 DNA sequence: TGTGCCAGCAGCCAGCCCTTCGGACAGGGTACCCACGGCTACACCTTC. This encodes CASSQPFGQGTHGYTF.

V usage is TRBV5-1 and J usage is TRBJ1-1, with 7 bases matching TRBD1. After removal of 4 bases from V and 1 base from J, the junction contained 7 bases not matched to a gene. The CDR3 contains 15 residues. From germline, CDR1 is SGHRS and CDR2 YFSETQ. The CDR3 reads CASSRSWTGNTEAFF. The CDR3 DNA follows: TGCGCCAGCAGCCGCTCTTGGACAGGGAACACTGAAGCTTTCTTT. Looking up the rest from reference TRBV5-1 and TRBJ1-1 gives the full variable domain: KAGVTQTPRYLIKTRGQQVTLSCSPISGHRSVSWYQQTPGQGLQFLFEYFSETQRNKGNFPGRFSGRQFSNSRSEMNVSTLELGDSALYLCASSRSWTGNTEAFFGQGTRLTVV.

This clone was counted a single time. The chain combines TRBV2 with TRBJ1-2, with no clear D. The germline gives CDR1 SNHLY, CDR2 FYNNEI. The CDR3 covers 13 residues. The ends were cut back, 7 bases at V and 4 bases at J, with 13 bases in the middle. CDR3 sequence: CASNQVGSYGYTF. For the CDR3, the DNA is TGTGCCAGCAACCAGGTGGGGAGCTATGGCTACACCTTC.

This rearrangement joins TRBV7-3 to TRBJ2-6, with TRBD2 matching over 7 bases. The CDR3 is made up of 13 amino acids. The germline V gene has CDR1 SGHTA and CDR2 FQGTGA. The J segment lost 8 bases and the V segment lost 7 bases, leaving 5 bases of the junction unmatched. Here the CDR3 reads CASTVGGSNVLTF. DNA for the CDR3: TGTGCCAGCACCGTCGGGGGGTCCAACGTCCTGACTTTC.

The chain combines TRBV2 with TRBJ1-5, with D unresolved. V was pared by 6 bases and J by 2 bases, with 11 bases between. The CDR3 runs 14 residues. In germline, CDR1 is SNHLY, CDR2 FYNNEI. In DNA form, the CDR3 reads TGTGCCAGCAGGACTGGGTTCGGCAATCAGCCCCAGCATTTT. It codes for CASRTGFGNQPQHF.

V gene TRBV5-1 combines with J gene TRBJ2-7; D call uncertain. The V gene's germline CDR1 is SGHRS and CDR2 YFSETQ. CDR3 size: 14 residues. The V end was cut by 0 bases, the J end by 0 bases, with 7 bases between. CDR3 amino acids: CASSLDSNSYEQYF. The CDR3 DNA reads TGCGCCAGCAGCTTGGACAGCAACTCCTACGAGCAGTACTTC.

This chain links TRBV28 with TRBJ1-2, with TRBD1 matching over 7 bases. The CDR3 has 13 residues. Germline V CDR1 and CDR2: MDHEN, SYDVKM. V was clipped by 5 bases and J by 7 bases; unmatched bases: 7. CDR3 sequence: CASSPDRWIGYTF. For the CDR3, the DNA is TGTGCCAGCAGTCCGGACAGGTGGATTGGCTACACCTTC.

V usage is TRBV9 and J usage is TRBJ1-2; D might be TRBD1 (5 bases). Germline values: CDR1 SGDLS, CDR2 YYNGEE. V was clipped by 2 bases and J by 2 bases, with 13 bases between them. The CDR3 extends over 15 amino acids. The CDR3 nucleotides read TGTGCCAGCAGCGTCGGCCAGGGCCACAACTATGGCTACACCTTC. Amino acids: CASSVGQGHNYGYTF.

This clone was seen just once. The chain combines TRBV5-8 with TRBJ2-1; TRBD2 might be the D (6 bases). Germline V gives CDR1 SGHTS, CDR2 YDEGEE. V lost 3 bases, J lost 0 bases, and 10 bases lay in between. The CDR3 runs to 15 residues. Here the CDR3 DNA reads TGTGCCAGCAGCTGGGACTCTAGCTCCTACAATGAGCAGTTCTTC. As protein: CASSWDSSSYNEQFF.